This entry lists 20 T cell receptor beta chains sequenced from one sample in a study of T cell responses to AZD1222 COVID-19 vaccine. Generated by immunoSEQ multiplex PCR, the TCRdb table keeps only in-frame clones and is missing some. The repertoire holds about 160,000 clones, almost 90% seen once, with roughly 5.5% in the top ten. The sequenced sample was peripheral blood, obtained on day 0 of AZD1222 vaccination. The origin of the receptors is an adult in good health.

V and J are TRBV3-1 (or the pseudogene TRBV3-2) and TRBJ1-1; no reliable D call. CDR3 length: 15 amino acids. Trimming cost V 0 bases and J 5 bases, with 13 bases left between them. Looked up from germline, CDR1 is LGHDT and CDR2 is YNNKEL (reference sequence). CDR3 coding DNA: TGTGCCAGCAGCCAAGAAATGGGCCAAGGAACTGAAGCTTTCTTT. Its protein product is CASSQEMGQGTEAFF.

The genes are TRBV4-3 and TRBJ1-3, with D perhaps TRBD1 (5 bases). CDR1 LGHNA and CDR2 YSLEER come from the germline V gene. V was cut by 2 bases and J by 0 bases, with 8 bases left in between. This CDR3 is built from 15 residues. CDR3 coding DNA: TGCGCCAGCAGCCAAACAGGAGGCTCTGGAAACACCATATATTTT. Translated, it gives CASSQTGGSGNTIYF.

This clone was picked up one time. The CDR3 DNA follows: TGTGCCAGCAGAAAGACAACTCATAATGAAAAACTGTTTTTT. Translated, it gives CASRKTTHNEKLFF. This chain uses TRBV6-5 with TRBJ1-4; no clear D. The V and J ends lost 6 bases and 4 bases respectively, with 12 bases between them. CDR1 is MNHEY and CDR2 is SVGAGI in the germline V gene. The CDR3 is made up of 14 amino acids.

The V call is TRBV10-3, the J call TRBJ2-7, with 11 bases identical to TRBD1. V lost 6 bases, J lost 4 bases, and 5 bases stayed unmatched. This CDR3 has 14 residues. Germline-derived CDR1 and CDR2 are ENHRY and SYGVKD. The CDR3 DNA reads TGTGCCATCAGAGGACAGGGGGCGGGATACGAGCAGTACTTC. Residues: CAIRGQGAGYEQYF.

The gene calls are TRBV5-6 and TRBJ2-7; D remains unclear. V was trimmed by 2 bases and J by 0 bases, leaving 9 bases between them. The CDR3 length is 14 residues. From germline, CDR1 is SGHDT and CDR2 YYEEEE. The CDR3 coding sequence is TGTGCCAGCAGCTTCTCCAGCGTCTCCTACGAGCAGTACTTC. Translation gives CASSFSSVSYEQYF.

This clone appeared a single time. The rearrangement joins TRBV5-4 to TRBJ2-7; tentatively, D is TRBD1 (5 bases). Per the germline V gene, CDR1 is SGHNT and CDR2 is YYREEE (reference sequence). This CDR3 region has 15 residues. Trimming shortened V by 0 bases and J by 6 bases, and 16 bases separated the two germline ends. The CDR3 loop is CASSLEPQGPGEQYF. As DNA, the CDR3 is TGTGCCAGCAGCTTGGAGCCTCAGGGTCCAGGCGAGCAGTACTTC.

The J gene is TRBJ1-6, the V gene TRBV6-2 or TRBV6-3; no clear D. The CDR3 covers 15 residues. CDR1 and CDR2 (germline): MNHEY, SVGEGT. Trimming removed 5 bases from V and 2 bases from J, with 10 bases in between. The DNA for the CDR3 is TGTGCCAGCAGTCACGGACGGACCTATAATTCACCCCTCCACTTT. This sequence encodes CASSHGRTYNSPLHF.

The chain couples TRBV5-5 to TRBJ2-5; the match to TRBD1 covers 8 bases. V lost 1 base to trimming and J lost 5 bases; unmatched junction nucleotides: 7. CDR3 length equals 15 residues. CDR1 SGHKS and CDR2 YYEKEE come from the germline V gene (reference sequence). For the CDR3, the DNA is TGTGCCAGCAGCTTGTTAACAGGGGGTAGGGAGACCCAGTACTTC. Its protein product is CASSLLTGGRETQYF.

J is TRBJ1-2 and V is TRBV5-8, with TRBD1 matching 8 bases. The V gene's germline CDR1 is SGHTS and CDR2 YDEGEE. The CDR3 sequence is 15 residues long. The V and J ends lost 4 bases and 3 bases, in that order; junction bases with no gene match: 8. The DNA for the CDR3 is TGTGCCAGCAGCATCCGAGGACAGGGTTACTATGGCTACACCTTC. Its translation: CASSIRGQGYYGYTF.

The chain carries TRBV4-3 and TRBJ2-7, with 7 bases fitting TRBD2. The germline CDR1 and CDR2 sequences are LGHNA and YSLEER. The CDR3 runs to 15 residues. Unmatched junction bases numbered 4, after V lost 2 bases and J lost 0 bases. CDR3 DNA: TGCGCCAGCAGCCAACAAGCGGGGTCCTCCTACGAGCAGTACTTC. It yields the protein CASSQQAGSSYEQYF.

V usage is TRBV4-2 and J usage is TRBJ1-1, with D hard to call. Trimming took off 5 bases at V and 6 bases at J, with 13 bases between the two ends. This CDR3 has 13 residues. Germline assignment: CDR1 LGHNA and CDR2 YNFKEQ. The CDR3 nucleotides read TGTGCCAGCAGCATATCGGCGGTCGCTGAAGCTTTCTTT. Amino acids: CASSISAVAEAFF.

The V call is TRBV5-6, the J call TRBJ1-2; tentatively, D is TRBD1 (5 bases). The germline CDR1 and CDR2 sequences are SGHDT and YYEEEE. The CDR3 runs 15 residues. Trimming cost V 0 bases and J 6 bases, with 15 bases left between them. The CDR3 DNA sequence: TGTGCCAGCAGCTTGGCGCTGCGGGGCGCCGATGGCTACACCTTC. It translates to CASSLALRGADGYTF.

This clone is a singleton in its sample. V is TRBV6-5 and J is TRBJ2-1, with D uncertain. CDR1 is MNHEY, CDR2 SVGAGI, per germline. The V end lost 0 bases, the J end lost 0 bases, and 9 bases lay between the germline ends. The CDR3 runs to 16 residues. CDR3 nucleotide sequence: TGTGCCAGCAGTTACTCGAAGTTAAGCTCCTACAATGAGCAGTTCTTC. This translates into CASSYSKLSSYNEQFF.

The rearrangement uses TRBV2 and TRBJ2-2; D is undetermined. Trimming removed 7 bases at V and 5 bases at J, with 8 bases between. This CDR3 comprises 12 residues. Per the germline V gene, CDR1 is SNHLY and CDR2 is FYNNEI. DNA of the CDR3: TGTGCCAGCATACAGTCAACCGGGGAGCTGTTTTTT. It codes for CASIQSTGELFF.

DNA for the CDR3: TGCGCCAGCAGCTTGGAAAAGAGAACTAATGAAAAACTGTTTTTT. Protein product: CASSLEKRTNEKLFF. The chain couples TRBV5-1 to TRBJ1-4; D uncertain. This CDR3 is built from 15 residues. Germline values: CDR1 SGHRS, CDR2 YFSETQ. The ends were cut back, 0 bases at V and 1 base at J, with 7 bases in the middle. Variable domain in full (rest from reference TRBV5-1 and TRBJ1-4): KAGVTQTPRYLIKTRGQQVTLSCSPISGHRSVSWYQQTPGQGLQFLFEYFSETQRNKGNFPGRFSGRQFSNSRSEMNVSTLELGDSALYLCASSLEKRTNEKLFFGSGTQLSVL.

The chain links TRBV7-9 to TRBJ1-4; D is uncertain. From germline, CDR1 is SEHNR and CDR2 FQNEAQ (reference sequence). This CDR3 contains 15 residues. With 0 bases removed from V and 7 bases from J, the gap between germline ends came to 12 bases. CDR3 protein: CASSLAQYPAEKLFF. The CDR3 coding sequence is TGTGCCAGCAGCTTAGCTCAGTATCCCGCTGAAAAACTGTTTTTT.

This clone has only a few counts. This sequence joins TRBV29-1 and TRBJ1-1, with 9 bases fitting TRBD1. V lost 2 bases and J lost 4; bases outside the gene matches: 2. Germline CDR1 reads SQVTM; CDR2 reads ANQGSEA. The CDR3 is 13 amino acids. The CDR3 DNA is TGCAGCGTTGAACCACAGGGGGCCACTGAAGCTTTCTTT. Translation gives CSVEPQGATEAFF.

The chain joins TRBV5-5 to TRBJ1-3; D gene uncertain. V was shortened by 5 bases and J by 0 bases, with 18 bases between the two germline ends. Germline loops: CDR1 SGHKS, CDR2 YYEKEE (reference sequence). The CDR3 is made up of 17 amino acids. This CDR3 is CASRPQAGLGSGNTIYF. CDR3 sequence (DNA): TGTGCCAGCAGACCCCAGGCGGGTCTAGGCTCTGGAAACACCATATATTTT.

V is TRBV30 and J is TRBJ1-4; D unclear. Trimming left V 0 bases short and J 8 bases short, with 4 bases between. Germline V gene lookup returns CDR1 GTSNPN and CDR2 SVGIG (reference sequence). This CDR3 spans 11 amino acids. CDR3 amino acids: CAWSVGEKLFF. The CDR3, as DNA: TGTGCCTGGAGTGTAGGAGAAAAACTGTTTTTT.

The chain combines TRBV27 with TRBJ2-7, with 7 positions matching TRBD2. Germline CDR1 MNHEY, CDR2 SMNVEV (reference sequence). The CDR3 spans 13 residues. After removal of 5 bases from V and 7 bases from J, the junction contained 8 bases not matched to a gene. CDR3 DNA sequence: TGTGCCAGCAGTAGCGGGATAGCGGAAGAGCAGTACTTC. Encoded protein: CASSSGIAEEQYF.